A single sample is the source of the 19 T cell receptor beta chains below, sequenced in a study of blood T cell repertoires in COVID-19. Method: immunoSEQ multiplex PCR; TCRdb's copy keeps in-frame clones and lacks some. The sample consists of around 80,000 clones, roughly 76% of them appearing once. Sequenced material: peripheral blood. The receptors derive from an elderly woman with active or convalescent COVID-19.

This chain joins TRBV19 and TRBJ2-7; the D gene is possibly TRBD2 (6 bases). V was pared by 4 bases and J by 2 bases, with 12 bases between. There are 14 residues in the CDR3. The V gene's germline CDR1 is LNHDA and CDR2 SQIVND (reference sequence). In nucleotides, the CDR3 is TGTGCCAGTAGTACCGGGACGGGAGCCTACGAGCAGTACTTC. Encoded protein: CASSTGTGAYEQYF.

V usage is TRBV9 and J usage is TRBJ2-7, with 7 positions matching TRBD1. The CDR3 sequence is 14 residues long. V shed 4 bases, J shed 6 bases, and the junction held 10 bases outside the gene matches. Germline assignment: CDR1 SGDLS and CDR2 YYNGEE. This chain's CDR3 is CASSFTTGTGEQYF. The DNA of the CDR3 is TGTGCCAGCAGCTTCACGACAGGGACCGGCGAGCAGTACTTC.

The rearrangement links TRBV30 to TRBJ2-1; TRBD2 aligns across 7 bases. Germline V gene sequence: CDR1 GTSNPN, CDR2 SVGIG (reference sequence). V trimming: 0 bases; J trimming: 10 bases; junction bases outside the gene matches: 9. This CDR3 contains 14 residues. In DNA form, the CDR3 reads TGTGCCTGGAGTGTTCTAGCGGAGAACTCGGAGCAGTTCTTC. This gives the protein CAWSVLAENSEQFF.

In DNA form, the CDR3 reads TGTGCCAGCTCACCGGGGGACAGGGGCGAGCAGTACTTC. Translation gives CASSPGDRGEQYF. The chain carries TRBV18 and TRBJ2-7, with 10 nucleotides matching TRBD1. The CDR3 is 13 amino acids. V trimming: 3 bases; J trimming: 6 bases; junction bases outside the gene matches: 2. CDR1 and CDR2 from the germline V gene are KGHSH and LQKENI.

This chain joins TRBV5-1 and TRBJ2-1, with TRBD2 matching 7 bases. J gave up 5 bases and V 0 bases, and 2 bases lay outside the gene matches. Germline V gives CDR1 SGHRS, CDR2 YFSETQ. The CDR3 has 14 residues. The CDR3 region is CASSLGLADNEQFF. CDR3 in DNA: TGCGCCAGCAGCTTGGGACTAGCCGACAATGAGCAGTTCTTC.

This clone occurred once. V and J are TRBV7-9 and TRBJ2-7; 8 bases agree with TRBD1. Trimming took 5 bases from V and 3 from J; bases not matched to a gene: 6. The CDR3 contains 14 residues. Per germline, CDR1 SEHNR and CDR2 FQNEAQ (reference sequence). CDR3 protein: CASSPGQVDYEQYF. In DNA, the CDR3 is TGTGCCAGCAGCCCGGGACAGGTAGACTACGAGCAGTACTTC.

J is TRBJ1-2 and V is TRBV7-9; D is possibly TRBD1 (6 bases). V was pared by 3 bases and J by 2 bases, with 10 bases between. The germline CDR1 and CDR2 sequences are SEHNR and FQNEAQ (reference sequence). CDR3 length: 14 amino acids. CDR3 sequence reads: CASSFHGQNYGYTF. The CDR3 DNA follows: TGTGCCAGCAGCTTCCACGGACAGAACTATGGCTACACCTTC.

The CDR3 DNA sequence: TGTGCCAGCTCACGACAGGGTGACTATGGCTACACCTTC. This encodes CASSRQGDYGYTF. This sequence joins TRBV18 and TRBJ1-2, with 7 bases identical to TRBD1. CDR1 and CDR2 from the germline V gene are KGHSH and LQKENI. This CDR3 contains 13 residues. V trimming: 4 bases; J trimming: 3 bases; junction bases outside the gene matches: 2.

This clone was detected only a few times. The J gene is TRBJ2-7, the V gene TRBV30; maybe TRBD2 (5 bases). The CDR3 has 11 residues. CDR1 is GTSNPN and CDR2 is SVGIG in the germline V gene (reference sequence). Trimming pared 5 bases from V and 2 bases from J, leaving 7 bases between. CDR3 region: CAWGLPYEQYF. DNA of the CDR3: TGTGCCTGGGGACTCCCCTACGAGCAGTACTTC.

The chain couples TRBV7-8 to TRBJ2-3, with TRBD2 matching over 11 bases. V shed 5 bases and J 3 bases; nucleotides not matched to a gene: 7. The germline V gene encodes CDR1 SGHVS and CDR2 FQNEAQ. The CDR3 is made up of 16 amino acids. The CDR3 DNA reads TGTGCCAGCAGCATTGTAGCGGGGGGGCAGACAGATACGCAGTATTTT. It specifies CASSIVAGGQTDTQYF.

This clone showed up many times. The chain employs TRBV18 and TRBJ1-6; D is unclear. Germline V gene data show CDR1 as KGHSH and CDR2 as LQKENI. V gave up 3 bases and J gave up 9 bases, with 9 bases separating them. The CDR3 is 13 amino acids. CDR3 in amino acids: CASSPDRGSPLHF. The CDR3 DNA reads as TGTGCCAGCTCACCCGATAGAGGTTCACCCCTCCACTTT.

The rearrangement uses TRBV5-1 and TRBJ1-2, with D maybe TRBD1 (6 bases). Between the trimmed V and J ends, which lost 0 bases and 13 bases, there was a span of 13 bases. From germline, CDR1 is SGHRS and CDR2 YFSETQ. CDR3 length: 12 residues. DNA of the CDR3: TGCGCCAGCAGCTTGGCAGGGGCCCTTACCACCTTC. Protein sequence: CASSLAGALTTF.

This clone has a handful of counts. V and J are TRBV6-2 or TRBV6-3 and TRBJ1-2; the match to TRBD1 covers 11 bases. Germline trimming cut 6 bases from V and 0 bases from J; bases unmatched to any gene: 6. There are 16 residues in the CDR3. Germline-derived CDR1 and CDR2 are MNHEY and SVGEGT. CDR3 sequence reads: CASSEGTGGSNYGYTF. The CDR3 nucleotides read TGTGCCAGCAGCGAGGGGACAGGGGGTTCTAACTATGGCTACACCTTC.

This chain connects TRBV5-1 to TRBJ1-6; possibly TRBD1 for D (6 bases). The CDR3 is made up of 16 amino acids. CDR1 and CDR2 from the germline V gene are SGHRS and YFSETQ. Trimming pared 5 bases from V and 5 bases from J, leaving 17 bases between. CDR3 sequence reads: CASRKGTGSDNSPLHF. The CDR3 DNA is TGCGCCAGCAGAAAAGGTACAGGGTCAGATAATTCACCCCTCCACTTT.

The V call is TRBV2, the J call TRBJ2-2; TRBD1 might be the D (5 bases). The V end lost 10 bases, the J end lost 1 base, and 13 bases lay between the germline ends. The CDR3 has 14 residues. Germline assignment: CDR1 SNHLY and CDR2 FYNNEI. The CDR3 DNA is TGTGCCAAAAACAGGTTTAGGAACACCGGGGAGCTGTTTTTT. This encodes CAKNRFRNTGELFF.

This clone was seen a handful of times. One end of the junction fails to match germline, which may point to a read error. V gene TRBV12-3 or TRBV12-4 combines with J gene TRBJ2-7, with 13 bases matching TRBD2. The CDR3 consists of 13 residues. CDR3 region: CASSTTSGGPRDF. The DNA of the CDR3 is TGTGCCAGCAGTACGACTAGCGGGGGGCCTCGTGACTTC.

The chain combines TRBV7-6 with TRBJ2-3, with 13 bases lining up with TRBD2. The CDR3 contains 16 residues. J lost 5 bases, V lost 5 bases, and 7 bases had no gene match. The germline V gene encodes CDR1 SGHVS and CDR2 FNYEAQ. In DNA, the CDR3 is TGTGCCAGCAGCCCCCCACTAGCGGGGGGGGTAGATACGCAGTATTTT. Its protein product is CASSPPLAGGVDTQYF.

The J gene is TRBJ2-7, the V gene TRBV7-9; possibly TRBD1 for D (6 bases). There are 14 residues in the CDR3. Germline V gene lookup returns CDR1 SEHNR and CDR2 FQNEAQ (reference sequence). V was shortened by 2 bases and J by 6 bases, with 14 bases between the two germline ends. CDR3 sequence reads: CASSLKGTGSEQYF. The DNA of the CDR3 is TGTGCCAGCAGCTTAAAAGGTACAGGGAGCGAGCAGTACTTC.

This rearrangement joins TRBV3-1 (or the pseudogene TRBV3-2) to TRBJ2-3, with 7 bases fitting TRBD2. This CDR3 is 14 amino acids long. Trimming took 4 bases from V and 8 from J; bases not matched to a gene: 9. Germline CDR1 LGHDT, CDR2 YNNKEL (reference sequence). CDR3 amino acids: CASSLGLPPGTQYF. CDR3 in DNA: TGTGCCAGCAGCCTGGGACTACCGCCGGGTACGCAGTATTTT.